The 27 T cell receptor beta chains listed next were all sequenced from one sample in a study of CD8 T cells in Susac syndrome (dated by TCRdb to 2018 to 2020). The library was prepared using the immunoSEQ multiplex PCR assay. RNA was extracted using the RNeasy kit, and about 0.45 to 1 ug of the RNA was reverse transcribed with random hexamers. Starting from the raw public reads, TCRdb applied fastp trimming at Q25, assembled clones with MiXCR and retained in-frame beta chains. Entries are consolidated by CDR3 protein sequence, retaining the most common genes and DNA. The sample data list some 100,000 distinct CDR3 sequences, and over 90% of these were observed just once. The ten largest clones represent about 0.14% of the sample. The sample was CD4+ T cells from PBMCs. The receptors shown here come from a human donor in good health.

The chain uses TRBV15 and TRBJ1-1; unclear D gene. Deletions cut 1 base from V and 4 bases from J, with 10 bases between. The CDR3 spans 14 residues. The germline gives CDR1 LNHNV, CDR2 YYDKDF (reference sequence). The CDR3 loop reads CATSRAAESTEAFF. The CDR3 nucleotides are TGTGCCACCAGCAGAGCGGCTGAGAGCACTGAAGCTTTCTTT.

This clonotype was seen just once. The chain has TRBV30 and TRBJ1-2; D possibly corresponds to TRBD1 (5 bases). Germline values: CDR1 GTSNPN, CDR2 SVGIG (reference sequence). The CDR3 sequence is 15 residues long. Deletions cut 1 base from V and 4 bases from J, with 16 bases between. The CDR3 region is CAWSGRELRFYGYTF. CDR3 DNA: TGTGCCTGGAGTGGCAGGGAATTGCGTTTCTATGGCTACACCTTC.

In this sample, this clonotype turned up once. The chain uses TRBV19 and TRBJ2-2; 7 nucleotides line up with TRBD1. The CDR3 length is 13 residues. The germline V gene encodes CDR1 LNHDA and CDR2 SQIVND (reference sequence). The junction had 6 bases not matched to a gene; V was cut back by 10 bases and J by 4 bases. The CDR3, as DNA: TGTGCCATGGTGGACAGGCCCACCGGGGAGCTGTTTTTT. Amino acid sequence: CAMVDRPTGELFF.

V and J are TRBV7-3 and TRBJ1-3; 7 bases match TRBD1. CDR3 length equals 16 residues. Germline CDR1 is SGHTA and CDR2 is FQGTGA. V lost 5 bases, J lost 0 bases, and 7 bases stayed unmatched. The CDR3 region has the DNA TGTGCCAGCAGCCCTACAGGGGCCGTCTCTGGAAACACCATATATTTT. Its translation is CASSPTGAVSGNTIYF.

CDR3 sequence reads: CASSPLQDSEYGYTF. The CDR3 DNA follows: TGTGCCAGCTCACCACTGCAGGATAGCGAATATGGCTACACCTTC. The V and J genes are TRBV18 and TRBJ1-2; D ambiguous. The V end was cut by 1 base, the J end by 5 bases, with 14 bases between. The germline CDR1 and CDR2 sequences are KGHSH and LQKENI. The CDR3 is made up of 15 amino acids.

The chain joins TRBV7-9 to TRBJ2-7; D remains unclear. V was cut by 5 bases and J by 5 bases, with 7 bases left in between. CDR3 size: 11 residues. The V gene's germline CDR1 is SEHNR and CDR2 FQNEAQ (reference sequence). This chain's CDR3 is CASSRVDEQYF. Here the CDR3 DNA reads TGTGCCAGCAGCCGGGTGGACGAGCAGTACTTC.

The chain links TRBV28 to TRBJ2-1; 9 bases line up with TRBD1. V lost 5 bases, J lost 4 bases, and 6 bases stayed unmatched. The CDR3 consists of 15 residues. Germline CDR1 and CDR2: MDHEN and SYDVKM. The CDR3 loop is CASSPGTGMYNEQFF. CDR3 sequence (DNA): TGTGCCAGCAGTCCGGGGACAGGGATGTACAATGAGCAGTTCTTC. Together with reference TRBV28 and TRBJ2-1, the CDR3 gives the full variable domain: DVKVTQSSRYLVKRTGEKVFLECVQDMDHENMFWYRQDPGLGLRLIYFSYDVKMKEKGDIPEGYSVSREKKERFSLILESASTNQTSMYLCASSPGTGMYNEQFFGPGTRLTVL.

The V gene is TRBV18, the J gene TRBJ1-2; no firm D call. Germline-derived CDR1 and CDR2 are KGHSH and LQKENI. This CDR3 comprises 12 residues. V lost 4 bases and J lost 7, with 10 bases in between. The CDR3 protein is CASSRRESGYTF. Written as DNA, the CDR3 is TGTGCCAGCTCACGTCGGGAGAGTGGCTACACCTTC.

This clonotype was seen a single time. The chain combines TRBV6-6 with TRBJ2-2, with D unresolved. Germline assignment: CDR1 MNHNY and CDR2 SVGAGI (reference sequence). Trimming pared 9 bases from V and 5 bases from J, leaving 16 bases between. This CDR3 comprises 14 residues. CDR3 amino acids: CASLPSGRTGELFF. The CDR3 DNA reads as TGTGCCAGTCTCCCTAGTGGCAGGACCGGGGAGCTGTTTTTT.

The chain joins TRBV5-5 to TRBJ2-3, with D unclear. In germline, CDR1 is SGHKS, CDR2 YYEKEE (reference sequence). V shed 0 bases and J shed 5 bases, with 7 bases lying between them. This CDR3 has 13 residues. As DNA, the CDR3 is TGTGCCAGCAGCTTGGCCAGTAAAGATACGCAGTATTTT. This sequence encodes CASSLASKDTQYF.

This CDR3 reads CASSLPSSVNTEAFF. As DNA, the CDR3 is TGTGCCAGCAGCCTCCCCTCCTCAGTGAACACTGAAGCTTTCTTT. J is TRBJ1-1 and V is TRBV13; D is unclear. V shed 5 bases and J shed 0 bases, with 13 bases lying between them. The CDR3 is 15 residues long. Germline V gives CDR1 PRHDT, CDR2 FYEKMQ (reference sequence).

This chain links TRBV12-3 or TRBV12-4 with TRBJ1-1; 7 nucleotides agree with TRBD1. Trimming at V came to 5 bases and at J to 12 bases, leaving 9 bases not matched to a gene. The CDR3 runs 12 residues. This CDR3 is CASSTRTGETFF. CDR3 bases: TGTGCCAGCAGTACCCGGACAGGCGAAACTTTCTTT.

The chain is built from TRBV19 and TRBJ1-5; 7 bases match TRBD1. The CDR3 totals 15 residues. The V gene's germline CDR1 is LNHDA and CDR2 SQIVND (reference sequence). Losses at the gene ends were 5 bases for V and 4 bases for J; bases not matched to a gene: 8. The CDR3 DNA follows: TGTGCCAGTAGTGCCCGGGACAGAGTAAATCAGCCCCAGCATTTT. Amino acids: CASSARDRVNQPQHF.

The rearrangement joins TRBV5-1 to TRBJ1-1; 10 nucleotides align to TRBD1. Trimming took 4 bases from V and 3 from J; bases not matched to a gene: 9. Germline V gene lookup returns CDR1 SGHRS and CDR2 YFSETQ. The CDR3 consists of 16 residues. The CDR3 coding sequence is TGCGCCAGCAGCCCGGGGACAGGGGTTTTGGACACTGAAGCTTTCTTT. Its protein is CASSPGTGVLDTEAFF.

The rearrangement links TRBV5-1 to TRBJ2-1, with TRBD2 identical over 11 bases. Germline loops: CDR1 SGHRS, CDR2 YFSETQ. V lost 3 bases to trimming and J lost 9 bases; unmatched junction nucleotides: 8. The CDR3 consists of 15 residues. The CDR3 loop reads CASSWYSGGAGEQFF. In nucleotides, the CDR3 is TGCGCCAGCAGCTGGTATAGCGGGGGGGCCGGTGAGCAGTTCTTC.

This chain connects TRBV28 to TRBJ2-1, with D hard to call. The CDR3 sequence is 12 residues long. V lost 2 bases and J 7 bases, leaving 6 bases between the germline ends. CDR1 and CDR2 from the germline V gene are MDHEN and SYDVKM. Here the CDR3 reads CASSLAANEQFF. CDR3 bases: TGTGCCAGCAGTTTAGCGGCAAATGAGCAGTTCTTC.

The V gene is TRBV28, the J gene TRBJ2-7, with TRBD1 identical over 11 bases. Losses at the gene ends were 5 bases for V and 4 bases for J; bases not matched to a gene: 7. This CDR3 has 15 amino acids. Germline assignment: CDR1 MDHEN and CDR2 SYDVKM. Here the CDR3 DNA reads TGTGCCAGCAGTCCAAACCGGGACAGGGGGTACGAGCAGTACTTC. It yields the protein CASSPNRDRGYEQYF.

The rearrangement links TRBV29-1 to TRBJ1-2, with D perhaps TRBD1 (5 bases). V gave up 1 base and J gave up 4 bases, with 10 bases separating them. The CDR3 spans 13 residues. Germline V gene lookup returns CDR1 SQVTM and CDR2 ANQGSEA. For the CDR3, the DNA is TGCAGCGTTGAAGGAGGACACCTCTATGGCTACACCTTC. Residues: CSVEGGHLYGYTF. Using reference TRBV29-1 and TRBJ1-2 for the parts outside the CDR3, the full variable domain is SAVISQKPSRDICQRGTSLTIQCQVDSQVTMMFWYRQQPGQSLTLIATANQGSEATYESGFVIDKFPISRPNLTFSTLTVSNMSPEDSSIYLCSVEGGHLYGYTFGSGTRLTVV.

The V gene is TRBV3-1, the J gene TRBJ2-2; a possible D gene is TRBD2 (6 bases). Germline V gene data show CDR1 as LGHDT and CDR2 as YNNKEL (reference sequence). Trimming took 8 bases from V and 1 from J, leaving 14 bases between them. This CDR3 is built from 15 residues. The CDR3 is CASSSSSGNTGELFF. The CDR3, as DNA: TGTGCCAGCTCCTCGAGTAGCGGGAACACCGGGGAGCTGTTTTTT. The entire variable domain, with the rest obtained from reference TRBV3-1 and TRBJ2-2, is as follows: DTAVSQTPKYLVTQMGNDKSIKCEQNLGHDTMYWYKQDSKKFLKIMFSYNNKELIINETVPNRFSPKSPDKAHLNLHINSLELGDSAVYFCASSSSSGNTGELFFGEGSRLTVL.

This clonotype was detected only once. The rearrangement uses TRBV6-6 and TRBJ2-7; tentatively, D is TRBD1 or TRBD2 (6 bases each). Trimming stripped 6 bases from V and 2 bases from J, with 14 bases between. The CDR3 is 14 residues long. CDR1 is MNHNY and CDR2 is SVGAGI in the germline V gene (reference sequence). The DNA of the CDR3 is TGTGCCAGCAGACGGGGGCAGGGCACCTACGAGCAGTACTTC. It translates to CASRRGQGTYEQYF.

This clonotype has only one observation. The V and J genes are TRBV19 and TRBJ2-1; 16 bases align to TRBD2. The length of the CDR3 is 17 residues. J gave up 4 bases and V 6 bases, and 6 bases lay outside the gene matches. In germline, CDR1 is LNHDA, CDR2 SQIVND (reference sequence). The CDR3 protein is CASSTGLAGGIYNEQFF. CDR3 sequence (DNA): TGTGCCAGTAGCACGGGACTAGCGGGAGGGATATACAATGAGCAGTTCTTC.

The chain recombines TRBV12-3 or TRBV12-4 with TRBJ2-2; tentatively, D is TRBD1 (5 bases). The V end lost 5 bases, the J end lost 0 bases, and 7 bases lay between the germline ends. CDR3 size: 14 residues. CDR3 coding DNA: TGTGCCAGCAGTCGACAGACGAACACCGGGGAGCTGTTTTTT. The encoded protein is CASSRQTNTGELFF.

The rearrangement uses TRBV25-1 and TRBJ2-6, with no clear D. From germline, CDR1 is MGHDK and CDR2 SYGVNS. There are 12 residues in the CDR3. V lost 4 bases, J lost 10 bases, and 8 bases lay in between. The CDR3: CASSGRLNVLTF. CDR3 bases: TGTGCCAGCAGTGGCCGCCTTAACGTCCTGACTTTC. Supplemented by reference TRBV25-1 and TRBJ2-6, the full variable domain reads EADIYQTPRYLVIGTGKKITLECSQTMGHDKMYWYQQDPGMELHLIHYSYGVNSTEKGDLSSESTVSRIRTEHFPLTLESARPSHTSQYLCASSGRLNVLTFGAGSRLTVL.

This sequence joins TRBV6-2 or TRBV6-3 and TRBJ2-2, with 7 bases fitting TRBD1. Trimming removed 2 bases from V and 4 bases from J; junction bases left unmatched: 10. Germline-derived CDR1 and CDR2 are MNHEY and SVGEGT. The CDR3 totals 17 residues. The CDR3 DNA follows: TGTGCCAGCAGTTACCAAATCACAGGGGAAGGCACCGGGGAGCTGTTTTTT. Protein sequence: CASSYQITGEGTGELFF.

This clonotype was seen a single time. The genes are TRBV29-1 and TRBJ2-5; D possibly corresponds to TRBD2 (6 bases). The V gene lost 7 bases and the J gene lost 5 bases, with 14 bases spanning the gap. CDR1 SQVTM and CDR2 ANQGSEA come from the germline V gene. The CDR3 runs 12 residues. In DNA, the CDR3 is TGCAGCGCCCTGCTTGGGGGGGAGACCCAGTACTTC. Its translation is CSALLGGETQYF.

The CDR3: CSAGGDTEAFF. The CDR3 coding sequence is TGCAGTGCTGGGGGGGACACTGAAGCTTTCTTT. V and J are TRBV20-1 and TRBJ1-1, with a tentative D call TRBD1 (5 bases). The CDR3 is 11 amino acids. V was clipped by 5 bases and J by 3 bases, with 7 bases between them. Germline V lookup: CDR1 DFQATT, CDR2 SNEGSKA (reference sequence).

The J gene is TRBJ2-1, the V gene TRBV27, with 10 positions matching TRBD2. J lost 4 bases, V lost 3 bases, and 18 bases had no gene match. Germline V gene sequence: CDR1 MNHEY, CDR2 SMNVEV (reference sequence). This CDR3 is built from 20 residues. CDR3 sequence reads: CASSFNTGWTSGVQYNEQFF. The DNA of the CDR3 is TGTGCCAGCAGTTTTAACACTGGTTGGACTAGCGGAGTCCAGTACAATGAGCAGTTCTTC.